The 13 T cell receptor beta chains in this list originate from one sample, sequenced in a study of cytomegalovirus exposure and HLA in healthy donors. This PCR relied on a set of 60 Vbeta primers and 13 Jbeta primers. TCRdb's copy holds only in-frame clones and misses some; the assay was immunoSEQ multiplex PCR. The sample holds about 110,000 clones. Sequencing was done on a sample of PBMCs. These receptor sequences come from a middle-aged man in good health and CMV-seropositive.

The genes are TRBV19 and TRBJ2-7; the match to TRBD2 covers 7 bases. Trimming removed 5 bases from V and 4 bases from J; junction bases left unmatched: 11. Germline values: CDR1 LNHDA, CDR2 SQIVND (reference sequence). This CDR3 is 15 amino acids long. This CDR3 is CASSSGLGPMYEQYF. CDR3 sequence (DNA): TGTGCCAGTAGTTCCGGACTAGGCCCTATGTACGAGCAGTACTTC.

This chain links TRBV5-6 with TRBJ2-7; D unclear. V lost 5 bases and J lost 3, with 15 bases in between. CDR3 size: 14 residues. CDR1 and CDR2 (germline): SGHDT, YYEEEE. Here the CDR3 reads CASRRFVGNYEQYF. The CDR3 DNA is TGTGCCAGCAGACGGTTCGTCGGTAACTACGAGCAGTACTTC.

The V and J genes are TRBV5-1 and TRBJ2-5, with a possible D match to TRBD1 (6 bases). The germline V gene encodes CDR1 SGHRS and CDR2 YFSETQ. Trimming shortened V by 4 bases and J by 3 bases, and 22 bases separated the two germline ends. The CDR3 length is 17 residues. CDR3: CASSTSQGQSNKETQYF. The CDR3 nucleotides are TGCGCCAGCAGCACCTCGCAAGGACAGTCAAATAAAGAGACCCAGTACTTC.

The rearrangement links TRBV11-1 to TRBJ2-1; D not certain. Germline CDR1 reads SGHAT; CDR2 reads FQDESV (reference sequence). Trimming took 5 bases from V and 5 from J, leaving 7 bases between them. The CDR3 contains 12 residues. In DNA form, the CDR3 reads TGTGCCAGCAGCCCACTCGACAATGAGCAGTTCTTC. This sequence encodes CASSPLDNEQFF.

J is TRBJ2-5 and V is TRBV6-5; 9 bases match TRBD1. The J call is uncertain, as TRBJ2-7 better fits the DNA end. The CDR3 covers 15 residues. CDR1 and CDR2 from the germline V gene are MNHEY and SVGAGI. The CDR3 protein is CASRPLTGDRDEQYF. Written as DNA, the CDR3 is TGTGCCAGCAGGCCACTGACAGGGGACAGGGACGAGCAGTACTTC.

This chain uses TRBV19 with TRBJ2-2, with 7 bases fitting TRBD2. With V trimmed by 7 bases and J by 5 bases, 10 bases remained unmatched. The CDR3 has 15 amino acids. Germline-derived CDR1 and CDR2 are LNHDA and SQIVND (reference sequence). The DNA for the CDR3 is TGTGCCAGTATTAATGTGGGAGGGGTGACCGGGGAGCTGTTTTTT. As protein: CASINVGGVTGELFF. Full variable domain (rest looked up from reference TRBV19 and TRBJ2-2): DGGITQSPKYLFRKEGQNVTLSCEQNLNHDAMYWYRQDPGQGLRLIYYSQIVNDFQKGDIAEGYSVSREKKESFPLTVTSAQKNPTAFYLCASINVGGVTGELFFGEGSRLTVL.

The V and J genes are TRBV7-2 and TRBJ1-5; D is undetermined. The CDR3 runs 15 residues. Germline assignment: CDR1 SGHTA and CDR2 FQGNSA. V was cut by 5 bases and J by 6 bases, with 17 bases left in between. The CDR3 is CASSPREALGQPQHF. The CDR3 coding sequence is TGTGCCAGCAGCCCCCGGGAGGCCCTCGGTCAGCCCCAGCATTTT.

The CDR3 region is CASRGRSGWEQYF. The CDR3 DNA reads as TGTGCCAGTAGAGGGCGCTCGGGGTGGGAGCAGTACTTC. The chain joins TRBV19 to TRBJ2-7, with a weak D call TRBD2 (5 bases). The CDR3 is 13 residues long. The germline gives CDR1 LNHDA, CDR2 SQIVND (reference sequence). The V end lost 6 bases, the J end lost 7 bases, and 16 bases lay between the germline ends. The variable domain in full, completed from reference TRBV19 and TRBJ2-7, reads DGGITQSPKYLFRKEGQNVTLSCEQNLNHDAMYWYRQDPGQGLRLIYYSQIVNDFQKGDIAEGYSVSREKKESFPLTVTSAQKNPTAFYLCASRGRSGWEQYFGPGTRLTVT.

The V call is TRBV27, the J call TRBJ1-2; unclear D gene. The CDR3 runs 14 residues. In germline, CDR1 is MNHEY, CDR2 SMNVEV (reference sequence). Trimming removed 6 bases from V and 3 bases from J, with 14 bases in between. As DNA, the CDR3 is TGTGCCAGCAGCCCCCAGGAGGGCCACTATGGCTACACCTTC. It codes for CASSPQEGHYGYTF.

This chain links TRBV28 with TRBJ2-5; the D gene is possibly TRBD2 (5 bases). The DNA end favors TRBJ2-7, so the J call may be wrong. Germline values: CDR1 MDHEN, CDR2 SYDVKM. This CDR3 has 13 residues. The CDR3 nucleotides read TGTGCCAGCAGTCGAGGGATCCCCTACGAGCAGTACTTC. Translating it yields CASSRGIPYEQYF.

V gene TRBV5-4 combines with J gene TRBJ2-6; 9 bases fit TRBD1. V trimming: 5 bases; J trimming: 5 bases; junction bases outside the gene matches: 11. The CDR3 runs 17 residues. Germline V CDR1 and CDR2: SGHNT, YYREEE (reference sequence). DNA of the CDR3: TGTGCCAGCAGTACCGGACAGGGGCGAACCAGGGCCAACGTCCTGACTTTC. This translates into CASSTGQGRTRANVLTF.

The chain carries TRBV18 and TRBJ2-3; D is uncertain. Trimming cost V 4 bases and J 2 bases, with 10 bases left between them. CDR3 length: 14 amino acids. Germline V CDR1 and CDR2: KGHSH, LQKENI. The CDR3 here is CASSLLDPTDTQYF. As DNA, the CDR3 is TGTGCCAGCTCACTATTAGATCCCACAGATACGCAGTATTTT.

V gene TRBV19 combines with J gene TRBJ2-7; tentatively, D is TRBD2 (5 bases). The CDR3 length is 13 residues. The V gene's germline CDR1 is LNHDA and CDR2 SQIVND (reference sequence). V shed 3 bases and J shed 7 bases, with 13 bases lying between them. The CDR3 region is CASSIRGKGEQYF. The CDR3 DNA follows: TGTGCCAGTAGTATTCGGGGAAAGGGAGAGCAGTACTTC.